Shown below are 17 T cell receptor beta chains from a single sample sequenced in a study of cytomegalovirus exposure and HLA in healthy donors. Use of 60 Vbeta and 13 Jbeta primers characterized the PCR. Profiled with immunoSEQ multiplex PCR; TCRdb holds only in-frame clones, not every one. The repertoire has just under 250,000 clones, 82% of them found once; the top ten carry 4.5% to 6%. Sequenced: PBMCs. The origin of the receptors is a woman aged 40-49 years in good health and CMV-seropositive.

This clone was counted between two and nine times. The chain joins TRBV7-9 to TRBJ1-1; 8 nucleotides line up with TRBD1. V trimming: 5 bases; J trimming: 1 base; junction bases outside the gene matches: 6. This CDR3 comprises 15 residues. CDR1 SEHNR and CDR2 FQNEAQ come from the germline V gene (reference sequence). The DNA of the CDR3 is TGTGCCAGCAGCCTAGGACAGGGTGGGAACACTGAAGCTTTCTTT. This sequence encodes CASSLGQGGNTEAFF. The full variable domain, rest sourced from reference TRBV7-9 and TRBJ1-1, is DTGVSQNPRHKITKRGQNVTFRCDPISEHNRLYWYRQTLGQGPEFLTYFQNEAQLEKSRLLSDRFSAERPKGSFSTLEIQRTEQGDSAMYLCASSLGQGGNTEAFFGQGTRLTVV.

The chain uses TRBV15 and TRBJ2-7, with 7 bases aligning to TRBD1. Germline V CDR1 and CDR2: LNHNV, YYDKDF (reference sequence). This CDR3 contains 15 residues. Germline trimming cut 4 bases from V and 2 bases from J; bases unmatched to any gene: 8. The CDR3 loop is CATSIRRGLTYEQYF. The CDR3 region has the DNA TGTGCCACCAGCATCCGCAGGGGGTTAACCTACGAGCAGTACTTC.

The gene calls are TRBV18 and TRBJ2-5, with TRBD1 matching 9 bases. The CDR3 is 15 amino acids. The J segment lost 4 bases and the V segment lost 3 bases, leaving 6 bases of the junction unmatched. Germline V gives CDR1 KGHSH, CDR2 LQKENI. Here the CDR3 reads CASSPTGGPRETQYF. The CDR3 nucleotides read TGTGCCAGCTCACCGACAGGGGGGCCACGAGAGACCCAGTACTTC.

This clone appeared a few times. The V gene is TRBV28, the J gene TRBJ1-2; the match to TRBD1 covers 8 bases. Trimming took 3 bases from V and 4 from J; bases not matched to a gene: 7. CDR3 length: 15 amino acids. Germline CDR1 reads MDHEN; CDR2 reads SYDVKM. The CDR3 coding sequence is TGTGCCAGCAGTTTTGGTACAGGGGGGGGCTATGGCTACACCTTC. Its protein is CASSFGTGGGYGYTF.

J is TRBJ2-7 and V is TRBV5-6; D remains ambiguous. CDR3 length: 13 residues. V was trimmed by 0 bases and J by 5 bases, leaving 9 bases between them. The germline V gene encodes CDR1 SGHDT and CDR2 YYEEEE. CDR3 loop: CASSLGRRDEQYF. CDR3 sequence (DNA): TGTGCCAGCAGCTTGGGCCGTCGGGACGAGCAGTACTTC.

The chain combines TRBV9 with TRBJ2-6, with 8 bases fitting TRBD1. In germline, CDR1 is SGDLS, CDR2 YYNGEE. This CDR3 is built from 18 residues. V shed 0 bases, J shed 0 bases, and the junction held 5 bases outside the gene matches. CDR3 in amino acids: CASSVVPGGVSGANVLTF. DNA for the CDR3: TGTGCCAGCAGCGTAGTCCCAGGGGGCGTCTCTGGGGCCAACGTCCTGACTTTC.

CDR3 bases: TGTGCCTGGAGTGCGGGGGGGTGGACCATATATTTT. Translating gives CAWSAGGWTIYF. The J gene is TRBJ1-3, the V gene TRBV30; TRBD1 is a possible D gene (5 bases). Trimming shortened V by 1 base and J by 10 bases, and 11 bases separated the two germline ends. Germline V gene sequence: CDR1 GTSNPN, CDR2 SVGIG (reference sequence). CDR3 size: 12 residues.

This clone was picked up one time. The chain recombines TRBV25-1 with TRBJ2-7, with 8 positions matching TRBD2. The trim removed 0 bases at V and 4 bases at J, leaving 8 bases unmatched. From germline, CDR1 is MGHDK and CDR2 SYGVNS. This CDR3 has 16 residues. The chain's CDR3 is CASSEYPSGTSYEQYF. CDR3 bases: TGTGCCAGCAGTGAATACCCCTCCGGGACTAGTTACGAGCAGTACTTC.

The genes are TRBV6-1 and TRBJ1-5; 9 nucleotides align to TRBD1. Trimming removed 5 bases from V and 1 base from J; junction bases left unmatched: 3. The CDR3 has 15 residues. Germline V lookup: CDR1 MNHNS, CDR2 SASEGT. CDR3 bases: TGTGCCAGCAGTAGGGACAGGGTGAGCAATCAGCCCCAGCATTTT. Translated, it gives CASSRDRVSNQPQHF.

This clone appeared a single time. In DNA, the CDR3 is TGCGCCAGCAGCCAAGGGCCGCAACAGGGAAGAAATGAAAAACTGTTTTTT. Translating it yields CASSQGPQQGRNEKLFF. J is TRBJ1-4 and V is TRBV4-3; D is perhaps TRBD1 (6 bases). V lost 1 base and J lost 5, with 17 bases in between. The CDR3 has 17 amino acids. Germline CDR1 and CDR2: LGHNA and YSLEER.

The chain uses TRBV6-4 and TRBJ1-3; 7 bases are a match to TRBD1. CDR3 length equals 14 residues. Germline V gives CDR1 MRHNA, CDR2 SNTAGT. V trimming: 7 bases; J trimming: 9 bases; junction bases outside the gene matches: 12. This CDR3 is CASNLTGSDGTIYF. For the CDR3, the DNA is TGTGCCAGCAACCTGACAGGGAGCGACGGCACCATATATTTT.

The chain has TRBV15 and TRBJ2-7; D gene ambiguous. Deletions cut 1 base from V and 2 bases from J, with 12 bases between. The CDR3 contains 15 residues. In germline, CDR1 is LNHNV, CDR2 YYDKDF (reference sequence). CDR3 residues: CATSRVQVPTYEQYF. The CDR3 nucleotides are TGTGCCACCAGCAGAGTTCAGGTACCCACCTACGAGCAGTACTTC.

J is TRBJ1-2 and V is TRBV28; no clear D. The V end was cut by 6 bases, the J end by 4 bases, with 9 bases between. This CDR3 has 12 residues. Germline CDR1 is MDHEN and CDR2 is SYDVKM. The CDR3 spells CASRETGYGYTF. The CDR3 DNA follows: TGTGCCAGCAGGGAAACGGGCTATGGCTACACCTTC.

The chain joins TRBV15 to TRBJ2-3, with 9 bases that match TRBD1. Germline V gives CDR1 LNHNV, CDR2 YYDKDF (reference sequence). Trimming at V came to 3 bases and at J to 6 bases, leaving 4 bases not matched to a gene. The CDR3 totals 14 residues. The CDR3 DNA reads as TGTGCCACCAGCAGGCGGACAGGGGAGGATACGCAGTATTTT. Amino acid sequence: CATSRRTGEDTQYF.

This chain connects TRBV7-2 to TRBJ1-1, with D uncertain. Trimming left V 2 bases short and J 5 bases short, with 9 bases between. The CDR3 contains 13 residues. Germline values: CDR1 SGHTA, CDR2 FQGNSA. Written as DNA, the CDR3 is TGTGCCAGCAGCTTAACAGAGGGTACTGAAGCTTTCTTT. Translated: CASSLTEGTEAFF.

The CDR3: CASSPPSTYTEAFF. The DNA of the CDR3 is TGTGCCAGCTCACCTCCTTCTACTTACACTGAAGCTTTCTTT. V and J are TRBV18 and TRBJ1-1; D is undetermined. The CDR3 totals 14 residues. Germline V CDR1 and CDR2: KGHSH, LQKENI. V lost 3 bases and J lost 3, with 11 bases in between.

Only a few counts were recorded for this clone. The V and J genes are TRBV7-6 and TRBJ2-6, with 7 positions matching TRBD1. The germline V gene has CDR1 SGHVS and CDR2 FNYEAQ. CDR3 length equals 16 residues. The V gene end was trimmed by 5 bases and the J gene end by 2 bases; junction bases not matched to a gene: 6. The CDR3 spells CASSALQGTGANVLTF. The CDR3 coding sequence is TGTGCCAGCAGCGCGTTACAGGGGACTGGGGCCAACGTCCTGACTTTC.